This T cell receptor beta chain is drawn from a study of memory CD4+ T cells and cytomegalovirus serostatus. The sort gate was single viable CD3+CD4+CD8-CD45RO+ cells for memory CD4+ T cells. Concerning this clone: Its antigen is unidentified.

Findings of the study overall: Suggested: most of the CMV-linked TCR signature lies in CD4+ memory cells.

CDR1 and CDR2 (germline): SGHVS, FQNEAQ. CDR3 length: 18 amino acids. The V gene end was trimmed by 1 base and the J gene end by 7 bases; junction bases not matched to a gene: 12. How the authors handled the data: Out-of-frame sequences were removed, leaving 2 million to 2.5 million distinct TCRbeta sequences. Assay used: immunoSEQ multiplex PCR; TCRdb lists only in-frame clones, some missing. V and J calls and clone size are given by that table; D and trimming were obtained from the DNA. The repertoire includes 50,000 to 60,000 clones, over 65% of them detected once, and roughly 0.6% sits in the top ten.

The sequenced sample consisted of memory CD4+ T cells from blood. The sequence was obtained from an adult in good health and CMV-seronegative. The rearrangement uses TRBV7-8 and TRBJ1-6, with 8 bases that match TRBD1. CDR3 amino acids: CASSLGTGNLGGNSPLHF. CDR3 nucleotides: TGTGCCAGCAGCTTAGGGACAGGGAATTTGGGGGGCAATTCACCCCTCCACTTT. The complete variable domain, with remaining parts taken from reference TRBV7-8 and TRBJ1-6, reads GAGVSQSPRYKVAKRGQDVALRCDPISGHVSLFWYQQALGQGPEFLTYFQNEAQLDKSGLPSDRFFAERPEGSVSTLKIQRTQQEDSAVYLCASSLGTGNLGGNSPLHFGNGTRLTVT.